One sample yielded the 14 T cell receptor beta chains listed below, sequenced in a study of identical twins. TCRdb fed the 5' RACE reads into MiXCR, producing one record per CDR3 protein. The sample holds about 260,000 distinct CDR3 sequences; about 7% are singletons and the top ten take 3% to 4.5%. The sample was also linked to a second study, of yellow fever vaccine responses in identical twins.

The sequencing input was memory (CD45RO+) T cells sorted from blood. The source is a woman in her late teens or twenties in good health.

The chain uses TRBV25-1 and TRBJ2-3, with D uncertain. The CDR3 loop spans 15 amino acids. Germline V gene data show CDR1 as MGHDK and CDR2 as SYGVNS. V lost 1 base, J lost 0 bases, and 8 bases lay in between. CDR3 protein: CASSESNWSTDTQYF. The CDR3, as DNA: TGTGCCAGCAGTGAATCCAACTGGAGCACAGATACGCAGTATTTT.

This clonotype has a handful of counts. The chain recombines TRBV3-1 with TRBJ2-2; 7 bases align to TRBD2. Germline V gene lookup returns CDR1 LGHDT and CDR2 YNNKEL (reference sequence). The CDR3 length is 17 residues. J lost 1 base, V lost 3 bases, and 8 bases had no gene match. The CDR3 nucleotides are TGTGCCAGCAGCCAGATAATCGGGGGGTGGAACACCGGGGAGCTGTTTTTT. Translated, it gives CASSQIIGGWNTGELFF.

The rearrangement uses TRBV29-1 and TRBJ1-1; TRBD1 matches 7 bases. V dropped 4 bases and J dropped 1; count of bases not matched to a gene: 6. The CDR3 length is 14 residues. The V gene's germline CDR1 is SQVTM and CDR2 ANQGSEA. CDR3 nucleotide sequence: TGCAGCGTTGGGGGACAGACAACGAACACTGAAGCTTTCTTT. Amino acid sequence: CSVGGQTTNTEAFF.

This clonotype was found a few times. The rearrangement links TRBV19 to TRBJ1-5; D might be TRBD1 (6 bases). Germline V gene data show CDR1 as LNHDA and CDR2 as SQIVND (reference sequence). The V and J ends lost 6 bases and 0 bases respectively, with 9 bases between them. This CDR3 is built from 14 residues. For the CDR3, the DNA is TGTGCCAGTAGCGGGACACATAGCAATCAGCCCCAGCATTTT. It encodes CASSGTHSNQPQHF.

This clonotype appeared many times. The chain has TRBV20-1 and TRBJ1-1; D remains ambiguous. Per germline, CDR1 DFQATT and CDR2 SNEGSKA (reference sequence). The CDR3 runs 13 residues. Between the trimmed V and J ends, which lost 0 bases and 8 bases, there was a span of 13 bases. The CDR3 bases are TGCAGTGCTAGAGATCTTTATAAGGCAGAAGCTTTCTTT. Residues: CSARDLYKAEAFF.

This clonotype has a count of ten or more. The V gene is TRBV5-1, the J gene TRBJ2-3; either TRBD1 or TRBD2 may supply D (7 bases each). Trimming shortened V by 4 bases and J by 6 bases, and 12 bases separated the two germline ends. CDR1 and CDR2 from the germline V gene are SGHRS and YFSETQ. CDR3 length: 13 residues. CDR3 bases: TGCGCCAGCAGCAGCGGGACAGCGGATACGCAGTATTTT. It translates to CASSSGTADTQYF.

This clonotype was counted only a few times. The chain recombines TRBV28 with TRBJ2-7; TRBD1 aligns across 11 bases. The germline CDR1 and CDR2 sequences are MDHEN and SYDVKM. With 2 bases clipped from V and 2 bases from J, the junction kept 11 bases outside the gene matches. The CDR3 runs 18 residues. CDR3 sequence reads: CASSLPLTGTGGAYEQYF. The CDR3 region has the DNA TGTGCCAGCAGTTTACCCCTTACCGGGACAGGGGGGGCCTACGAGCAGTACTTC.

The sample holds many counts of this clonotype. CDR3 DNA: TGTGCCAGCAGTTATAAAGGGAATGAGCAGTTCTTC. It is translated as CASSYKGNEQFF. The V gene is TRBV12-3 or TRBV12-4, the J gene TRBJ2-1; D remains ambiguous. The CDR3 covers 12 residues. With 4 bases removed from V and 7 bases from J, the gap between germline ends came to 8 bases.

The CDR3 is CASIPPGQSSYNSPLHF. CDR3 DNA sequence: TGTGCCAGCATCCCTCCGGGACAGAGCTCCTATAATTCACCCCTCCACTTT. This chain links TRBV28 with TRBJ1-6, with 7 bases matching TRBD1. The CDR3 sequence is 17 residues long. Trimming took 7 bases from V and 0 from J; bases not matched to a gene: 9. CDR1 and CDR2 from the germline V gene are MDHEN and SYDVKM.

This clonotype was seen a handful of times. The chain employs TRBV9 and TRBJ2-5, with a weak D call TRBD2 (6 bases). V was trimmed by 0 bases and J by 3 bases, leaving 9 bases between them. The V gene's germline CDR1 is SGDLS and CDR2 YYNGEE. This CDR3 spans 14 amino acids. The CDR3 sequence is CASSVAGEKETQYF. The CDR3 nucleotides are TGTGCCAGCAGCGTAGCGGGGGAGAAAGAGACCCAGTACTTC.

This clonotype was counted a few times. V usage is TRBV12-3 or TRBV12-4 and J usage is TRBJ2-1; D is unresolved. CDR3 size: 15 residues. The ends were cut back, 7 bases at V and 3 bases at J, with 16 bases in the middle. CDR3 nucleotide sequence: TGTGCCAGCACCGATCTCGAGAGGATCTACAATGAGCAGTTCTTC. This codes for CASTDLERIYNEQFF.

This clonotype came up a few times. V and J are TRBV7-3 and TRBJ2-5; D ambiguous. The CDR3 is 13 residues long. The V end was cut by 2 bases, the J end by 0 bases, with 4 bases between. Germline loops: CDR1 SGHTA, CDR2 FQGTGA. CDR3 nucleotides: TGTGCCAGCAGCTTAGACTACCAAGAGACCCAGTACTTC. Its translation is CASSLDYQETQYF.

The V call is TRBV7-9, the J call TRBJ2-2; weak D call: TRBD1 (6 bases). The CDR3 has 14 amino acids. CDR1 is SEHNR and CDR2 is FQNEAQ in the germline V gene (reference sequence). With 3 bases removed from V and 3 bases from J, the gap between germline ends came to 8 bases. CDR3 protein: CASSFNRDTGELFF. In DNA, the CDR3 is TGTGCCAGCAGCTTTAACAGGGACACCGGGGAGCTGTTTTTT. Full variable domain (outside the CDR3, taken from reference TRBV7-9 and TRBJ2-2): DTGVSQNPRHKITKRGQNVTFRCDPISEHNRLYWYRQTLGQGPEFLTYFQNEAQLEKSRLLSDRFSAERPKGSFSTLEIQRTEQGDSAMYLCASSFNRDTGELFFGEGSRLTVL.

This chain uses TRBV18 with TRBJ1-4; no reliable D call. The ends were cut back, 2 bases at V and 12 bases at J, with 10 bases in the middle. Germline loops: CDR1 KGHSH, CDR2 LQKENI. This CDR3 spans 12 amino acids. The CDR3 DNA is TGTGCCAGCTCACCAAGGAGGGAGCAACTGTTTTTT. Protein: CASSPRREQLFF.